Following are 17 T cell receptor beta chains from one sample sequenced in a study of identical twins. TCRdb re-called the 5' RACE reads with MiXCR, one entry per CDR3 protein. Here the sample spans some 730,000 distinct CDR3 sequences, about 18% being singletons. This sample was shared with a second study, whose subject was T cells expressing NK-cell markers.

Sequenced sample: PBMCs. The receptors were gathered from a woman aged 18-29 years in good health.

The J gene is TRBJ1-3, the V gene TRBV7-9, with TRBD1 matching 9 bases. Trimming removed 5 bases from V and 0 bases from J; junction bases left unmatched: 8. CDR1 is SEHNR and CDR2 is FQNEAQ in the germline V gene (reference sequence). The CDR3 runs to 17 residues. This CDR3 is CASSRATGGSSGNTIYF. For the CDR3, the DNA is TGTGCCAGCAGCCGTGCGACAGGGGGTAGCTCTGGAAACACCATATATTTT.

The chain couples TRBV5-1 to TRBJ2-1, with 9 bases aligning to TRBD1. The CDR3 is made up of 19 amino acids. Germline V gives CDR1 SGHRS, CDR2 YFSETQ. Trimming cost V 1 base and J 0 bases; bases outside gene matches: 11. CDR3 sequence reads: CASSLTPGQGYSSYNEQFF. The CDR3 nucleotides read TGCGCCAGCAGCTTGACACCGGGACAGGGCTATAGCTCCTACAATGAGCAGTTCTTC.

Written as DNA, the CDR3 is TGTGCCAGCAAGGGGTTCGAGAACACTGAAGCTTTCTTT. As protein: CASKGFENTEAFF. The gene calls are TRBV3-1 and TRBJ1-1; D possibly corresponds to TRBD1 (5 bases). CDR1 and CDR2 from the germline V gene are LGHDT and YNNKEL (reference sequence). Between the trimmed V and J ends, which lost 7 bases and 1 base, there was a span of 10 bases. The length of the CDR3 is 13 residues.

The chain recombines TRBV20-1 with TRBJ2-7; D gene unclear. CDR1 is DFQATT and CDR2 is SNEGSKA in the germline V gene (reference sequence). The CDR3 covers 13 residues. V was clipped by 2 bases and J by 2 bases, with 10 bases between them. CDR3 coding DNA: TGCAGTGCTAGAAGTTTGGCGACCTACGAGCAGTACTTC. This encodes CSARSLATYEQYF.

The chain combines TRBV15 with TRBJ2-7; TRBD1 matches at 7 bases. Losses at the gene ends were 3 bases for V and 4 bases for J; bases not matched to a gene: 12. Germline V lookup: CDR1 LNHNV, CDR2 YYDKDF (reference sequence). There are 16 residues in the CDR3. CDR3 residues: CATSSSIAGTDYEQYF. The DNA for the CDR3 is TGTGCCACCAGCAGCAGCATTGCCGGGACAGATTACGAGCAGTACTTC.

The table lists this clonotype with a few counts. The V and J genes are TRBV7-9 and TRBJ1-6; TRBD1 is a possible D gene (5 bases). The germline V and J ends were trimmed by 1 base and 5 bases, with 12 bases remaining between them. This CDR3 contains 16 residues. Germline V lookup: CDR1 SEHNR, CDR2 FQNEAQ (reference sequence). The CDR3 nucleotides are TGTGCCAGCAGCTTAGTGCCGATAGGGGATAATTCACCCCTCCACTTT. Residues: CASSLVPIGDNSPLHF.

This clonotype was picked up a small number of times. The J gene is TRBJ2-7, the V gene TRBV9, with 8 bases that match TRBD2. J was trimmed by 0 bases and V by 0 bases; bases with no gene match: 5. The length of the CDR3 is 16 residues. Germline V CDR1 and CDR2: SGDLS, YYNGEE. The DNA for the CDR3 is TGTGCCAGCAGCGTAGGGGGTAGCGGGGACTCCTACGAGCAGTACTTC. Protein: CASSVGGSGDSYEQYF. Together with reference TRBV9 and TRBJ2-7, the CDR3 gives the full variable domain: DSGVTQTPKHLITATGQRVTLRCSPRSGDLSVYWYQQSLDQGLQFLIQYYNGEERAKGNILERFSAQQFPDLHSELNLSSLELGDSALYFCASSVGGSGDSYEQYFGPGTRLTVT.

V and J are TRBV20-1 and TRBJ2-1; 7 bases are a match to TRBD2. Germline V gene lookup returns CDR1 DFQATT and CDR2 SNEGSKA (reference sequence). There are 14 residues in the CDR3. Losses at the gene ends were 3 bases for V and 2 bases for J; bases not matched to a gene: 4. The CDR3 coding sequence is TGCAGTGCTAGTCGCGGGAGCGCCTACAATGAGCAGTTCTTC. Amino acids: CSASRGSAYNEQFF.

This clonotype was picked up a small number of times. The chain has TRBV6-5 and TRBJ2-7; TRBD2 matches at 8 bases. The CDR3 is made up of 11 amino acids. Germline V lookup: CDR1 MNHEY, CDR2 SVGAGI. The trim removed 11 bases at V and 7 bases at J, leaving 7 bases unmatched. As DNA, the CDR3 is TGTGCCGTCCGGGAGGGGGGGGAGCAGTACTTC. Protein sequence: CAVREGGEQYF.

The chain links TRBV29-1 to TRBJ2-5, with D perhaps TRBD2 (5 bases). V gave up 6 bases and J gave up 4 bases, with 9 bases separating them. This CDR3 contains 11 residues. Germline assignment: CDR1 SQVTM and CDR2 ANQGSEA. CDR3 sequence (DNA): TGCAGCGTGGACGCGGGAGAGACCCAGTACTTC. This codes for CSVDAGETQYF.

V gene TRBV6-5 combines with J gene TRBJ2-1; TRBD1 agrees at 8 bases. Unmatched junction bases numbered 5, after V lost 2 bases and J lost 5 bases. This CDR3 comprises 15 residues. CDR1 and CDR2 from the germline V gene are MNHEY and SVGAGI. The CDR3 is CASSYGQGVHNEQFF. CDR3 nucleotide sequence: TGTGCCAGCAGTTACGGACAGGGCGTACACAATGAGCAGTTCTTC.

The V and J genes are TRBV7-9 and TRBJ2-5; tentatively, D is TRBD1 (6 bases). With 5 bases removed from V and 9 bases from J, the gap between germline ends came to 13 bases. The length of the CDR3 is 12 residues. Germline assignment: CDR1 SEHNR and CDR2 FQNEAQ (reference sequence). For the CDR3, the DNA is TGTGCCAGCAGCCCCACAGGGACCCCCCAGTACTTC. Translated: CASSPTGTPQYF.

The J gene is TRBJ1-1, the V gene TRBV12-3 or TRBV12-4, with D hard to call. The CDR3 has 15 amino acids. The V end lost 6 bases, the J end lost 4 bases, and 18 bases lay between the germline ends. In DNA, the CDR3 is TGTGCCAGCAGCCAGGCCTTGGGCGAGGGCACTGAAGCTTTCTTT. This translates into CASSQALGEGTEAFF.

The chain employs TRBV7-2 and TRBJ2-1; D is possibly TRBD1 (5 bases). This CDR3 contains 13 residues. The germline CDR1 and CDR2 sequences are SGHTA and FQGNSA. Trimming left V 4 bases short and J 10 bases short, with 14 bases between. CDR3 loop: CASSSAGIHEQFF. The CDR3, as DNA: TGTGCCAGCAGCTCGGCAGGGATTCACGAGCAGTTCTTC.

This CDR3 is CSAYSGVYNEQFF. The CDR3 coding sequence is TGCAGTGCTTACAGTGGGGTTTACAATGAGCAGTTCTTC. The rearrangement joins TRBV20-1 to TRBJ2-1; no clear D. CDR1 DFQATT and CDR2 SNEGSKA come from the germline V gene (reference sequence). The V end was cut by 5 bases, the J end by 4 bases, with 12 bases between. The CDR3 length is 13 residues.

This clonotype was seen a handful of times. The chain has TRBV5-6 and TRBJ2-1; D may match TRBD1 or TRBD2 (5 bases each). The length of the CDR3 is 12 residues. Trimming shortened V by 1 base and J by 9 bases, and 8 bases separated the two germline ends. Looked up from germline, CDR1 is SGHDT and CDR2 is YYEEEE. CDR3 nucleotide sequence: TGTGCCAGCAGCTTGTGGGGGAGTGAGCAGTTCTTC. Its protein product is CASSLWGSEQFF.

The chain joins TRBV9 to TRBJ2-1; D is undetermined. Germline V CDR1 and CDR2: SGDLS, YYNGEE. Between the trimmed V and J ends, which lost 0 bases and 0 bases, there was a span of 7 bases. This CDR3 is 15 amino acids long. CDR3 coding DNA: TGTGCCAGCAGCGTAGGAGTCTACTCCTACAATGAGCAGTTCTTC. Translation gives CASSVGVYSYNEQFF.